One and the same sample provided the 10 T cell receptor beta chains below, sequenced in a study of CD8 T cells in ankylosing spondylitis. TCRdb used MiXCR to reprocess the 5' RACE reads, holding one entry per CDR3 protein. The sample contains 350,000 or so distinct CDR3 sequences, 11% of which appear only once. Sample: blood, either unsorted or a sorted T cell fraction (not recorded which). The source of these receptors is a female donor with ankylosing spondylitis or in good health (not recorded which).

For this clonotype: It may be a read error: a sequence one base away is much more abundant. V usage is TRBV4-3 and J usage is TRBJ1-2, with 7 bases lining up with TRBD1. The CDR3 spans 12 residues. Germline assignment: CDR1 LGHNA and CDR2 YSLEER. The CDR3 bases are TGCGCCAGCAGCCAAGAGGGACAGAGCTACGCCTTC. It specifies CASSQEGQSYAF.

This rearrangement joins TRBV12-3 or TRBV12-4 to TRBJ2-7, with D possibly being TRBD2 (6 bases). V was shortened by 7 bases and J by 3 bases, with 7 bases between the two germline ends. The CDR3 has 11 residues. The CDR3 DNA sequence: TGTGCCAGCATGGGGGGCTACGAGCAGTACTTC. Translated: CASMGGYEQYF.

In its sample, this clonotype was seen many times. The CDR3 nucleotides are TGTGCCAGCTCACCCGGACAGGGTATAGCTTTCTTT. Its protein is CASSPGQGIAFF. This rearrangement joins TRBV18 to TRBJ1-1, with 8 bases aligning to TRBD1. Germline CDR1 and CDR2: KGHSH and LQKENI. The ends lost 3 bases at V and 10 bases at J; junction bases unmatched: 4. CDR3 size: 12 residues.

There are many counts of this clonotype. The V gene is TRBV5-1, the J gene TRBJ2-3; 7 bases match TRBD2. Germline loops: CDR1 SGHRS, CDR2 YFSETQ. Germline trimming cut 1 base from V and 1 base from J; bases unmatched to any gene: 3. The CDR3 covers 15 residues. CDR3 sequence reads: CASSLRTSGTDTQYF. DNA for the CDR3: TGCGCCAGCAGCTTGCGAACTAGCGGCACAGATACGCAGTATTTT.

The table lists this clonotype with many counts. The chain combines TRBV6-5 with TRBJ2-1; D unclear. The CDR3 sequence is 13 residues long. In germline, CDR1 is MNHEY, CDR2 SVGAGI. V lost 2 bases and J 8 bases, leaving 10 bases between the germline ends. The CDR3 loop is CASSYTPLDEQFF. CDR3 DNA: TGTGCCAGCAGTTACACCCCCCTCGATGAGCAGTTCTTC.

This sequence joins TRBV2 and TRBJ1-5, with a tentative D call TRBD1 (6 bases). Germline CDR1 and CDR2: SNHLY and FYNNEI. Trimming pared 6 bases from V and 3 bases from J, leaving 12 bases between. The CDR3 contains 14 residues. The CDR3 region has the DNA TGTGCCAGCAGGACAGGTACCGCCAATCAGCCCCAGCATTTT. Amino acid sequence: CASRTGTANQPQHF.

Comment on this clonotype: An end of the junction does not agree with germline; a read error may underlie this. J is TRBJ2-7 and V is TRBV5-1; D remains ambiguous. The CDR3 has 14 residues. CDR1 is SGHRS and CDR2 is YFSETQ in the germline V gene. The DNA of the CDR3 is TGCGCCAGTCGTACCCCGGGCGGATCCTACGAGCAGTGCTTC. It specifies CASRTPGGSYEQCF.

In this sample, this clonotype turned up many times. The CDR3 loop is CASSLLRALNNEQFF. In DNA form, the CDR3 reads TGCGCCAGCAGCTTGCTCAGGGCTCTAAACAATGAGCAGTTCTTC. V usage is TRBV5-1 and J usage is TRBJ2-1; perhaps TRBD1 as D (5 bases). In germline, CDR1 is SGHRS, CDR2 YFSETQ. This CDR3 spans 15 amino acids. V was shortened by 1 base and J by 5 bases, with 13 bases between the two germline ends.

This clonotype was detected ten times or more. This sequence joins TRBV5-1 and TRBJ2-5, with D possibly being TRBD2 (5 bases). The CDR3 totals 16 residues. V lost 0 bases, J lost 3 bases, and 15 bases lay in between. Germline values: CDR1 SGHRS, CDR2 YFSETQ. This CDR3 is CASSLAGELRKETQYF. CDR3 bases: TGCGCCAGCAGCTTGGCCGGGGAGCTGCGAAAAGAGACCCAGTACTTC.

This clonotype was seen ten or more times. The chain has TRBV27 and TRBJ2-7; 7 positions match TRBD1. Germline V gives CDR1 MNHEY, CDR2 SMNVEV (reference sequence). V lost 6 bases to trimming and J lost 2 bases; unmatched junction nucleotides: 7. The CDR3 has 14 amino acids. The CDR3 region is CASRTGVATYEQYF. Here the CDR3 DNA reads TGTGCCAGCAGAACAGGGGTCGCTACCTACGAGCAGTACTTC.